This TCR beta chain stems from a study of memory CD8 T cells in hepatitis C reinfection. Background on the study: After reinfection, a couple of primary-infection resolvers became chronically infected. HCV reinfection meant a positive HCV RNA test after two negative tests at least 60 days apart. Between 12 and 24 weeks after reinfection detection, late samples were drawn.

Using immunoSEQ multiplex PCR, the repertoire was profiled, and TCRdb retains in-frame clones only, with some absent. The sample shows about 50,000 clones, 80% to 90% of them seen only once. The time point denotes: late/post reinfection, 12 to 24 weeks after detection. The sorted cells went straight to TCR sequencing with no prior in vitro expansion. The specimen sequenced was naive CD8+ T cells sorted from blood. The sequence came from a man younger than 35 with hepatitis C virus infection.

The CDR3 spells CASSDPKREGRGDTQYF. CDR3 nucleotide sequence: TGTGCCAGCAGCGATCCCAAGCGGGAGGGCCGGGGAGATACGCAGTATTTT. The V and J genes are TRBV9 and TRBJ2-3; 10 bases are a match to TRBD2. CDR3 length equals 17 residues. Germline V gene data show CDR1 as SGDLS and CDR2 as YYNGEE. Unmatched junction bases numbered 12, after V lost 3 bases and J lost 5 bases.